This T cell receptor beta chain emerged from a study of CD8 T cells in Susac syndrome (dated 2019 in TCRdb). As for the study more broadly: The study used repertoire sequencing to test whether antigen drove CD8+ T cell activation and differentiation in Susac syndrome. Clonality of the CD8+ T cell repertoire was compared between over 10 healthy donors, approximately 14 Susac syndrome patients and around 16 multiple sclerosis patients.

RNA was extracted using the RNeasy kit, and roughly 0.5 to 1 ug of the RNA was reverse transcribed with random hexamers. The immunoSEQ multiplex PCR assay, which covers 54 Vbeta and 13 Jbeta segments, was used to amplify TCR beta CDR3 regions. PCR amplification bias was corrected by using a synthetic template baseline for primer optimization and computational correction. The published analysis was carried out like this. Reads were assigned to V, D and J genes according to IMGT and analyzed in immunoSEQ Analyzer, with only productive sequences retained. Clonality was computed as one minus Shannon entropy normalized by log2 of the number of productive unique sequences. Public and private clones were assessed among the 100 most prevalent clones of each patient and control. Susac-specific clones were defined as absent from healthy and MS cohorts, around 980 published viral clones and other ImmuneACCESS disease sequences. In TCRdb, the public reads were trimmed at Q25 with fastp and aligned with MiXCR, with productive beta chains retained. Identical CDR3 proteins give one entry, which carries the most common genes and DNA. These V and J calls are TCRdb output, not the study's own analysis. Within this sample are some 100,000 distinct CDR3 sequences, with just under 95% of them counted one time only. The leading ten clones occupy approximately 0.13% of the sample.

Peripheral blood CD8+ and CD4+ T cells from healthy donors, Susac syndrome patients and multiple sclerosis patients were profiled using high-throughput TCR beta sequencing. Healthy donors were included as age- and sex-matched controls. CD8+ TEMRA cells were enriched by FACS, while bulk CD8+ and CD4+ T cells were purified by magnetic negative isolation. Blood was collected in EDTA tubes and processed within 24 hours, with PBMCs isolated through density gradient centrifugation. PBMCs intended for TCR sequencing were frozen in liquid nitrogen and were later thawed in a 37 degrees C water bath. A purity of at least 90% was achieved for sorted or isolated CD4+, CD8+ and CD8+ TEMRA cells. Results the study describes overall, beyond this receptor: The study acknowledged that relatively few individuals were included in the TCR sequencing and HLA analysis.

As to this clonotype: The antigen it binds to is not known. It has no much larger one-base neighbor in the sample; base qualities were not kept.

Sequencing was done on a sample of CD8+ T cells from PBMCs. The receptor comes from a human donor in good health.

The CDR3 corresponds to CASSAAGQDYGYTF. The nucleotide sequence is given as TGTGCCAGCAGCGCTGCCGGGCAGGACTATGGCTACACCTTC. The sequence is built from TRBV14 and TRBJ1-2, with no confident D gene call. V lost 5 bases and J lost 3 bases; the stretch between them is 13 bases long. CDR1 and CDR2 are drawn from the germline V gene: SGHDN, FVKESK. Measured from the cysteine to the phenylalanine, the CDR3 is 14 residues long. Only CDR3 DNA remains: 42 bases, in frame from the first base. When the CDR3 is completed using the reference TRBV14 and TRBJ1-2 genes on either side, the full variable domain is EAGVTQFPSHSVIEKGQTVTLRCDPISGHDNLYWYRRVMGKEIKFLLHFVKESKQDESGMPNNRFLAERTGGTYSTLKVQPAELEDSGVYFCASSAAGQDYGYTFGSGTRLTVV.